The sequence of this TCR beta chain was determined in a study of shared clonotypes between healthy human individuals. Donors comprised healthy HIV-negative adults lacking recent acute infections or vaccinations. Using immunoSEQ multiplex PCR, the repertoire was profiled, and TCRdb retains in-frame clones only, with some absent. The data show around 500,000 clones, 60% to 80% seen once. This CDR3 comprises 14 residues. Trimming took off 5 bases at V and 3 bases at J, with 13 bases between the two ends. Germline CDR1 SEHNR, CDR2 FQNEAQ (reference sequence). The TCR sequence derives from a woman between 40 and 50 years old in good health. Some clones in this sample may be carry-over from other donors' samples. The sample comprised PBMCs. V is TRBV7-9 and J is TRBJ2-5; tentatively, D is TRBD2 (6 bases). The CDR3 is CASSRRRGKETQYF. The DNA of the CDR3 is TGTGCCAGCAGCCGACGGCGGGGAAAAGAGACCCAGTACTTC.